The 22 T cell receptor beta chains below were found in one sample sequenced in a study of OX40 agonist ivuxolimab in advanced cancers. Clones were sequenced by immunoSEQ multiplex PCR, and TCRdb holds only the in-frame ones, with some missing. This sample carries about 98,000 clones, around nine tenths of them seen once, and the ten largest clones take approximately 0.49%. The sequencing here drew on CD4+ or CD8+ T cells sorted from blood, taken in a trial of the OX40 agonist ivuxolimab. The receptors originated from an adult with an advanced solid tumor such as melanoma, head and neck, liver or kidney cancer.

With respect to this clone: No conserved phenylalanine or tryptophan ends this CDR3, so it is likely a read error. The rearrangement uses TRBV6-6 and TRBJ1-6, with TRBD1 identical over 8 bases. The V segment lost 2 bases and the J segment 7 bases; nucleotides outside the gene matches: 7. The CDR3 is 16 amino acids. In germline, CDR1 is MNHNY, CDR2 SVGAGI (reference sequence). The CDR3 reads CASSYDQGANNSPLHL. For the CDR3, the DNA is TGTGCCAGCAGTTACGATCAGGGGGCTAACAATTCACCCCTCCACCTT.

This chain joins TRBV29-1 and TRBJ2-3, with TRBD1 matching 7 bases. CDR3 size: 19 residues. V was pared by 0 bases and J by 6 bases, with 21 bases of the junction left unmatched. The germline CDR1 and CDR2 sequences are SQVTM and ANQGSEA. In DNA form, the CDR3 reads TGCAGCGTTGAAGAGAGACGGCCTTTACGACAGGGAGTTTTGGATACGCAGTATTTT. Its translation: CSVEERRPLRQGVLDTQYF.

J is TRBJ2-7 and V is TRBV10-2, with D perhaps matching TRBD1 (6 bases). The CDR3 length is 12 residues. V was shortened by 8 bases and J by 5 bases, with 13 bases between the two germline ends. Per the germline V gene, CDR1 is WSHSY and CDR2 is SAAADI. DNA of the CDR3: TGCGCCAGCGCCCAGGGGTTGGACGAGCAGTACTTC. It encodes CASAQGLDEQYF.

This chain connects TRBV7-2 to TRBJ2-6, with D perhaps matching TRBD1 or TRBD2 (5 bases each). The CDR3 has 16 residues. V was shortened by 1 base and J by 0 bases, with 7 bases between the two germline ends. Germline V gene data show CDR1 as SGHTA and CDR2 as FQGNSA. The CDR3 loop is CASSLGGYSGANVLTF. The CDR3 DNA reads as TGTGCCAGCAGCTTAGGGGGGTACTCTGGGGCCAACGTCCTGACTTTC.

This sequence joins TRBV5-1 and TRBJ2-2; D may be TRBD1 (6 bases). Germline lookup yields CDR1 SGHRS and CDR2 YFSETQ. The CDR3 loop spans 13 amino acids. V was shortened by 3 bases and J by 5 bases, with 8 bases between the two germline ends. Here the CDR3 reads CASSSRGTGELFF. The CDR3 DNA reads TGCGCCAGCAGCTCCAGGGGAACCGGGGAGCTGTTTTTT. Full variable domain (rest looked up from reference TRBV5-1 and TRBJ2-2): KAGVTQTPRYLIKTRGQQVTLSCSPISGHRSVSWYQQTPGQGLQFLFEYFSETQRNKGNFPGRFSGRQFSNSRSEMNVSTLELGDSALYLCASSSRGTGELFFGEGSRLTVL.

The chain employs TRBV2 and TRBJ2-7; possibly TRBD2 for D (6 bases). V was clipped by 3 bases and J by 2 bases, with 11 bases between them. The CDR3 covers 14 residues. Per germline, CDR1 SNHLY and CDR2 FYNNEI. This CDR3 reads CASSDWGTPYEQYF. CDR3 DNA sequence: TGTGCCAGCAGTGATTGGGGGACTCCCTACGAGCAGTACTTC.

The V call is TRBV10-3, the J call TRBJ2-7, with 7 bases that match TRBD1. V shed 7 bases and J 2 bases; nucleotides not matched to a gene: 11. The germline V gene has CDR1 ENHRY and CDR2 SYGVKD. CDR3 length: 15 amino acids. CDR3 sequence reads: CAITSQDRPTYEQYF. The CDR3, as DNA: TGTGCCATCACCAGCCAGGACAGGCCAACCTACGAGCAGTACTTC.

V and J are TRBV18 and TRBJ2-5; maybe TRBD2 (5 bases). Germline V gene data show CDR1 as KGHSH and CDR2 as LQKENI. Trimming pared 3 bases from V and 10 bases from J, leaving 18 bases between. This CDR3 is built from 14 residues. CDR3 loop: CASSPASGARDQYF. The CDR3, as DNA: TGTGCCAGCTCACCGGCAAGCGGCGCAAGGGACCAGTACTTC.

The chain employs TRBV6-5 and TRBJ2-5; TRBD1 is a possible D gene (5 bases). The ends were cut back, 0 bases at V and 5 bases at J, with 13 bases in the middle. Looked up from germline, CDR1 is MNHEY and CDR2 is SVGAGI. This CDR3 comprises 15 residues. In nucleotides, the CDR3 is TGTGCCAGCAGTTACTCTGGCAGGGCGTGGGAGACCCAGTACTTC. Its translation is CASSYSGRAWETQYF.

The CDR3 loop reads CASKGDSRQETQYF. CDR3 in DNA: TGTGCCAGTAAGGGGGATTCGAGGCAAGAGACCCAGTACTTC. The genes are TRBV19 and TRBJ2-5; maybe TRBD1 (6 bases). Per germline, CDR1 LNHDA and CDR2 SQIVND (reference sequence). This CDR3 spans 14 amino acids. The V and J ends lost 7 bases and 2 bases respectively, with 14 bases between them. The entire variable domain, with the rest obtained from reference TRBV19 and TRBJ2-5, is as follows: DGGITQSPKYLFRKEGQNVTLSCEQNLNHDAMYWYRQDPGQGLRLIYYSQIVNDFQKGDIAEGYSVSREKKESFPLTVTSAQKNPTAFYLCASKGDSRQETQYFGPGTRLLVL.

Notes on this clone: A read error is likely, as this CDR3 ends without the conserved phenylalanine or tryptophan. This chain connects TRBV9 to TRBJ1-6, with D perhaps TRBD1 (5 bases). V lost 7 bases and J lost 7, with 9 bases in between. The CDR3 extends over 12 amino acids. Germline CDR1 reads SGDLS; CDR2 reads YYNGEE. The CDR3: CASGQANSPLHL. Here the CDR3 DNA reads TGTGCCAGCGGACAAGCCAATTCACCCCTCCACCTT.

This clone has just one count. This chain joins TRBV19 and TRBJ2-3; D perhaps matches TRBD2 (5 bases). Looked up from germline, CDR1 is LNHDA and CDR2 is SQIVND (reference sequence). The V end was cut by 3 bases, the J end by 2 bases, with 18 bases between. This CDR3 has 17 residues. CDR3 region: CASSIGSSGLATDTQYF. The CDR3 region has the DNA TGTGCCAGTAGTATCGGGTCCAGCGGCCTTGCCACAGATACGCAGTATTTT.

This chain links TRBV28 with TRBJ1-6; tentatively, D is TRBD1 (5 bases). The CDR3 is 14 residues long. Trimming stripped 7 bases from V and 9 bases from J, with 16 bases between. CDR1 is MDHEN and CDR2 is SYDVKM in the germline V gene. The CDR3 sequence is CASTWGGGGSPLHF. The CDR3, as DNA: TGTGCCAGCACCTGGGGGGGAGGAGGTTCACCCCTCCACTTT. Full variable domain (rest looked up from reference TRBV28 and TRBJ1-6): DVKVTQSSRYLVKRTGEKVFLECVQDMDHENMFWYRQDPGLGLRLIYFSYDVKMKEKGDIPEGYSVSREKKERFSLILESASTNQTSMYLCASTWGGGGSPLHFGNGTRLTVT.

The chain combines TRBV7-2 with TRBJ1-5; unclear D gene. The CDR3 loop spans 13 amino acids. V lost 5 bases and J lost 6, with 11 bases in between. From germline, CDR1 is SGHTA and CDR2 FQGNSA. The CDR3 sequence is CASSPDGSQPQHF. Written as DNA, the CDR3 is TGTGCCAGCAGCCCAGACGGGTCTCAGCCCCAGCATTTT.

In its sample, this clone was seen a few times. V is TRBV6-1 and J is TRBJ1-1, with a weak D call TRBD1 (5 bases). Germline V gives CDR1 MNHNS, CDR2 SASEGT. The CDR3 has 13 amino acids. Trimming removed 5 bases from V and 7 bases from J, with 14 bases in between. CDR3 sequence reads: CASSRQSENEAFF. For the CDR3, the DNA is TGTGCCAGCAGTCGACAGAGCGAGAATGAAGCTTTCTTT.

The rearrangement joins TRBV2 to TRBJ2-5, with D possibly being TRBD2 (6 bases). With 4 bases removed from V and 7 bases from J, the gap between germline ends came to 19 bases. This CDR3 has 15 amino acids. Germline CDR1 is SNHLY and CDR2 is FYNNEI. DNA of the CDR3: TGTGCCAGCAGTGTACGGGACTCCTTCTTAAGGACCCAGTACTTC. It encodes CASSVRDSFLRTQYF.

The chain employs TRBV7-2 and TRBJ2-6; D perhaps matches TRBD2 (6 bases). Trimming left V 5 bases short and J 4 bases short, with 18 bases between. CDR1 and CDR2 from the germline V gene are SGHTA and FQGNSA. The CDR3 is made up of 17 amino acids. The DNA for the CDR3 is TGTGCCAGCAGCCCTAGAGGCGGGGCTTCAGGGGCCAACGTCCTGACTTTC. As protein: CASSPRGGASGANVLTF.

This chain uses TRBV4-3 with TRBJ1-5; possibly TRBD1 for D (6 bases). V was shortened by 0 bases and J by 7 bases, with 10 bases between the two germline ends. The CDR3 has 14 residues. Germline V gene sequence: CDR1 LGHNA, CDR2 YSLEER. For the CDR3, the DNA is TGCGCCAGCAGCCAAGAGTCGGGGGCCCAGCCCCAGCATTTT. Its protein product is CASSQESGAQPQHF.

The V and J genes are TRBV5-1 and TRBJ2-2; 12 nucleotides match TRBD1. Trimming removed 0 bases from V and 7 bases from J; junction bases left unmatched: 7. The length of the CDR3 is 17 residues. Germline V CDR1 and CDR2: SGHRS, YFSETQ. CDR3: CASSLAPGQGAFGELFF. CDR3 in DNA: TGCGCCAGCAGCTTGGCCCCGGGACAGGGGGCTTTCGGGGAGCTGTTTTTT.

V gene TRBV13 combines with J gene TRBJ2-1; TRBD2 matches 7 bases. The CDR3 spans 14 residues. The germline gives CDR1 PRHDT, CDR2 FYEKMQ (reference sequence). The V gene end was trimmed by 6 bases and the J gene end by 8 bases; junction bases not matched to a gene: 10. CDR3 amino acids: CASSYLGGRYEQFF. In nucleotides, the CDR3 is TGTGCCAGCAGTTATCTCGGGGGGAGGTATGAGCAGTTCTTC.

This sequence joins TRBV15 and TRBJ1-1; D might be TRBD1 (6 bases). The CDR3 extends over 13 amino acids. The ends were cut back, 3 bases at V and 7 bases at J, with 12 bases in the middle. Germline V gene data show CDR1 as LNHNV and CDR2 as YYDKDF (reference sequence). The CDR3 bases are TGTGCCACCAGCAGCAGGACAGCTTATGAAGCTTTCTTT. Translation: CATSSRTAYEAFF.

The V and J genes are TRBV7-2 and TRBJ1-1; 9 positions agree with TRBD1. Germline CDR1 SGHTA, CDR2 FQGNSA. V shed 4 bases, J shed 2 bases, and the junction held 8 bases outside the gene matches. The CDR3 is made up of 16 amino acids. Here the CDR3 DNA reads TGTGCCAGCAGCTGGGGACAGGGACGAGGAAACACTGAAGCTTTCTTT. It codes for CASSWGQGRGNTEAFF.